This is a list of T cell receptor beta chains from one sample in a study of OX40 agonist ivuxolimab in advanced cancers. The protocol was immunoSEQ multiplex PCR, while the TCRdb copy is restricted to in-frame clones and leaves out a portion. Altogether about 93,000 clones are present, approximately 89% being singletons, with the ten largest covering approximately 0.35%. The sequencing here drew on CD4+ or CD8+ T cells sorted from blood, taken in a trial of the OX40 agonist ivuxolimab. These receptors were collected from an adult with an advanced solid tumor such as melanoma, head and neck, liver or kidney cancer. The CDR3 runs from the conserved cysteine through the conserved F or W. D genes are given only for firm matches. Expanded clones get a size class; other rows say once, few or many, or leave the size out.

v_call	j_call	clone_size	d_call	cdr3_nt	cdr3_aa
TRBV7-3	TRBJ1-1	-	TRBD1	TGTGCCAGCAGCTTAACGTCCACAGGGGGCACTGAAGCTTTCTTT	CASSLTSTGGTEAFF
TRBV5-6	TRBJ1-3	-	-	TGTGCCAGCAGCTTCGGACAATCTGTAAACACCATATATTTT	CASSFGQSVNTIYF
TRBV30	TRBJ1-4	once	-	TGTGCCTGCCACGGACAGTATGAAAAACTGTTTTTT	CACHGQYEKLFF
TRBV7-2	TRBJ2-5	-	TRBD2	TGTGCCAGCAGCTTGACTAGCGGGGGGGCAAAGACCCAGTACTTC	CASSLTSGGAKTQYF
TRBV10-3	TRBJ1-1	-	TRBD1	TGTGCCATCAGTGAAATAAAATGGGACAGGGCTGAAGCTTTCTTT	CAISEIKWDRAEAFF
TRBV5-1	TRBJ1-5	once	-	TGCGCCAGCAGCTGGGGGGACAGCAATCAGCCCCAGCATTTT	CASSWGDSNQPQHF
TRBV13	TRBJ2-3	-	-	TGTGCCAGCAGCGATACCCGTTTGCAAGACACAGATACGCAGTATTTT	CASSDTRLQDTDTQYF
TRBV27	TRBJ2-7	-	TRBD1	TGTGCCAGTTCTCCGGGACAGCTTTCCTACGAGCAGTACTTC	CASSPGQLSYEQYF
TRBV5-4	TRBJ1-2	-	TRBD1	TGTGCCAGCAGCCCACAGGGGGGAAGCTATGGCTACACCTTC	CASSPQGGSYGYTF
TRBV5-6	TRBJ2-5	-	-	TGTGCCAGCAGCTTGGGGGTCAGCCAAGAGACCCAGTACTTC	CASSLGVSQETQYF
TRBV11-2	TRBJ1-4	-	-	TGTGCCAGCAGCTTAGATCTAGGGATTGGGGGACTGTTTTTT	CASSLDLGIGGLFF
TRBV7-2	TRBJ1-2	-	-	TGTGCCAGCAGCCTTCGTGACGGGGGGGGCTATGGCTACACCTTC	CASSLRDGGGYGYTF
TRBV15	TRBJ2-1	-	-	TGTGCCACCAGCCCGGGGGCCTCCTACAATGAGCAGTTCTTC	CATSPGASYNEQFF
TRBV7-2	TRBJ1-3	once	TRBD1	TGTGCCAGCAGCCGCCAGACAGGGGCCGACTCTGGAAACACCATATATTTT	CASSRQTGADSGNTIYF
TRBV11-2	TRBJ1-1	-	TRBD1	TGTGCCAGCAGCAAGGACAGGGTGCGCACTGAAGCTTTCTTT	CASSKDRVRTEAFF
TRBV10-3	TRBJ1-1	-	-	TGTGCCATCAGTGTACAGCCCTCGAGCACTGAAGCTTTCTTT	CAISVQPSSTEAFF
TRBV5-8	TRBJ1-4	-	TRBD1	TGTGCCAGCAGCCCGGGACAGACAACTAATGAAAAACTGTTTTTT	CASSPGQTTNEKLFF
TRBV7-3	TRBJ2-4	-	TRBD2	TGTGCCAGCAGCCCGGGGTCTAGCGGAGCCAAAAACATTCAGTACTTC	CASSPGSSGAKNIQYF
TRBV10-3	TRBJ1-2	once	-	TGTGCCATCAGTGATGGGACGACTCATTATGGCTACACCTTC	CAISDGTTHYGYTF
TRBV5-6	TRBJ2-5	-	TRBD1	TGTGCCAGCAGCTGGGACAGCCAAGAGACCCAGTACTTC	CASSWDSQETQYF
TRBV7-9	TRBJ2-1	-	-	TGTGCCAGCAGCTTACACCCTGGAAACAATGAGCAGTTCTTC	CASSLHPGNNEQFF
TRBV28	TRBJ2-3	-	-	TGTGCCAGCAGTTCACTTGCAGGGGTTCCCACAGATACGCAGTATTTT	CASSSLAGVPTDTQYF
TRBV28	TRBJ1-5	-	-	TGTGCCAGCAGACCAGACAATTCTCAGCCCCAGCATTTT	CASRPDNSQPQHF
TRBV6-1	TRBJ1-4	-	TRBD1	TGTGCCAGCAGTGTTGGGACAGGGTATCTTTCAACTAATGAAAAACTGTTTTTT	CASSVGTGYLSTNEKLFF
TRBV28	TRBJ1-2	few	-	TGTGCCTCCCAGCCTAGACAGTTCTATGGCTACACCTTC	CASQPRQFYGYTF
TRBV29-1	TRBJ2-2	-	TRBD2	TGCAGCGTTGCAGCGGGGGGGCTTGGCGGGGAGCTGTTTTTT	CSVAAGGLGGELFF
TRBV7-2	TRBJ1-3	-	TRBD1	TGTGCCAGCAGCTCTACAGGGGTCACCATATATTTT	CASSSTGVTIYF
TRBV18	TRBJ1-5	-	TRBD1	TGTGCCAGCTCACCGCCGGGACAGAATCAGCCCCAGCATTTT	CASSPPGQNQPQHF
TRBV13	TRBJ1-2	-	TRBD1	TGTGCCAGCAGCCGACACCAGGGGGCTGATGGCTACACCTTC	CASSRHQGADGYTF
TRBV5-4	TRBJ1-1	-	-	TGTGCCAGCAGCTTGGAAGGGTCGCGACGGACTGAAGCTTTCTTT	CASSLEGSRRTEAFF
TRBV18	TRBJ2-1	-	-	TGTGCCAGCTCCCGATACTCCTTCGGGGCGACAGACAATGAGCAGTTCTTC	CASSRYSFGATDNEQFF
TRBV7-8	TRBJ1-1	-	TRBD1	TGTGCCAGCAGCTTAATCGGGACAGGGATGAACACTGAAGCTTTCTTT	CASSLIGTGMNTEAFF
TRBV6-9	TRBJ2-1	-	TRBD2	TGTGCCAGTGTGGGGACTAACTTCGGTGAGCAGTTCTTC	CASVGTNFGEQFF
TRBV12-5	TRBJ2-1	-	TRBD2	TGTGCTAGTGGTTTGGTACGCGGGAGTGAGCAGTTCTTC	CASGLVRGSEQFF
TRBV9	TRBJ2-7	-	TRBD1	TGTGCCAGCAGCGTCGAGGGGACAGGGGGCCTAAACGAGCAGTACTTC	CASSVEGTGGLNEQYF
TRBV6-5	TRBJ1-1	-	-	TGTGCCAGGCCCCCCTCTACTACGAACACTGAAGCTTTCTTT	CARPPSTTNTEAFF
TRBV7-9	TRBJ2-3	-	-	TGTGCCAGCAGCCTAGGACAGCCGTCGGCAGATACGCAGTATTTT	CASSLGQPSADTQYF
TRBV7-3	TRBJ2-3	-	-	TGTGCCAGCAGCTCATCTAGCACAGATACGCAGTATTTT	CASSSSSTDTQYF
TRBV18	TRBJ2-5	-	-	TGTGCCAGCTCTCCGTACCAAGAGACCCAGTACTTC	CASSPYQETQYF
TRBV27	TRBJ2-3	-	-	TGTGCCAGCAGTTCCATTAAGAACACAGATACGCAGTATTTT	CASSSIKNTDTQYF